This record looks at one T cell receptor beta chain sequence and its context. The sample originates from a study of control samples from healthy donors and cancer patients. Sequencing used immunoSEQ multiplex PCR; TCRdb keeps in-frame clones, though not all of them. The sample lists 100,000 to 130,000 clones; approximately 84% were seen once. The CDR3 contains 14 residues. CDR1 is SGHAT and CDR2 is FQNNGV in the germline V gene. Trimming stripped 3 bases from V and 7 bases from J, with 13 bases between. V is TRBV11-2 and J is TRBJ2-1; D call uncertain. Sequencing used blood. The clonotype originates from a man between 18 and 35 years old in good health. In nucleotides, the CDR3 is TGTGCCAGCAGCTTTTTGGACGGATGGAATGAGCAGTTCTTC. It encodes CASSFLDGWNEQFF.